Presented here are 8 T cell receptor beta chains from one specimen sequenced in a study of blood T cells in healthy people across ages. Alongside a J-beta primer mix, a sample-barcoded 5' primer served in a second PCR lasting about 7 to 11 cycles. TCRdb independently ran MiXCR on the 5' RACE reads; one entry per CDR3 protein. The sample lists hundreds of thousands of distinct CDR3 sequences, around 48% occurring once. Sequences were obtained from blood. These receptors were collected from a man aged 30-40 years in good health.

This clonotype is medium-sized within its sample. The chain combines TRBV4-3 with TRBJ2-1; a possible D gene is TRBD1 (6 bases). Germline CDR1 LGHNA, CDR2 YSLEER. Trimming took 3 bases from V and 7 from J, leaving 16 bases between them. The CDR3 contains 15 residues. The CDR3 DNA reads TGCGCCAGCAGCCAGACCGGAGCCGGACAGAATGAGCAGTTCTTC. Translation gives CASSQTGAGQNEQFF.

This clonotype was counted between two and nine times. This sequence joins TRBV11-2 and TRBJ1-6; no reliable D call. The V gene lost 0 bases and the J gene lost 9 bases, with 6 bases spanning the gap. The CDR3 runs to 13 residues. Germline CDR1 SGHAT, CDR2 FQNNGV. This CDR3 is CASSLEEFSPLHF. CDR3 nucleotides: TGTGCCAGCAGCTTAGAGGAGTTTTCACCCCTCCACTTT.

The chain combines TRBV7-6 with TRBJ2-3, with TRBD1 as a possible D gene (6 bases). Deletions cut 6 bases from V and 5 bases from J, with 18 bases between. The CDR3 contains 15 residues. Germline assignment: CDR1 SGHVS and CDR2 FNYEAQ. The CDR3 nucleotides are TGTGCCAGCAGAGTGGGGCAGGGGCTAGGAGATACGCAGTATTTT. Translating it yields CASRVGQGLGDTQYF.

This clonotype was seen a handful of times. The chain has TRBV29-1 and TRBJ2-7, with 7 bases matching TRBD2. V was clipped by 4 bases and J by 4 bases; unmatched bases: 7. CDR1 SQVTM and CDR2 ANQGSEA come from the germline V gene. CDR3 length: 13 amino acids. CDR3 DNA: TGCAGCGTTGGGGGTGGCGGGAGTTACGAGCAGTACTTC. Its protein is CSVGGGGSYEQYF.

The chain recombines TRBV2 with TRBJ1-5, with 8 bases fitting TRBD1. The germline V gene has CDR1 SNHLY and CDR2 FYNNEI. Trimming took 9 bases from V and 2 from J; bases not matched to a gene: 9. This CDR3 is 15 amino acids long. In DNA form, the CDR3 reads TGTGCCAGTGCCCAGGGGGCCAGGGGCAATCAGCCCCAGCATTTT. It encodes CASAQGARGNQPQHF.

The gene calls are TRBV3-1 and TRBJ2-3, with TRBD2 identical over 11 bases. CDR1 LGHDT and CDR2 YNNKEL come from the germline V gene (reference sequence). The trim removed 2 bases at V and 7 bases at J, leaving 11 bases unmatched. This CDR3 is built from 17 residues. Written as DNA, the CDR3 is TGTGCCAGCAGCCAATACAGGGGGACTAGCGGCGGGAATACGCAGTATTTT. Encoded protein: CASSQYRGTSGGNTQYF.

The chain has TRBV4-3 and TRBJ1-5; no reliable D call. Looked up from germline, CDR1 is LGHNA and CDR2 is YSLEER. V lost 0 bases, J lost 3 bases, and 9 bases lay in between. This CDR3 is 15 amino acids long. The CDR3 DNA is TGCGCCAGCAGCCAAGATATTAGAAACAATCAGCCCCAGCATTTT. Amino acid sequence: CASSQDIRNNQPQHF.

The chain uses TRBV20-1 and TRBJ1-5; no reliable D call. CDR3 length: 12 amino acids. Germline CDR1 is DFQATT and CDR2 is SNEGSKA (reference sequence). Trimming left V 5 bases short and J 4 bases short, with 9 bases between. The DNA of the CDR3 is TGCAGTGCTCTCCCGCTAAATCAGCCCCAGCATTTT. This sequence encodes CSALPLNQPQHF.